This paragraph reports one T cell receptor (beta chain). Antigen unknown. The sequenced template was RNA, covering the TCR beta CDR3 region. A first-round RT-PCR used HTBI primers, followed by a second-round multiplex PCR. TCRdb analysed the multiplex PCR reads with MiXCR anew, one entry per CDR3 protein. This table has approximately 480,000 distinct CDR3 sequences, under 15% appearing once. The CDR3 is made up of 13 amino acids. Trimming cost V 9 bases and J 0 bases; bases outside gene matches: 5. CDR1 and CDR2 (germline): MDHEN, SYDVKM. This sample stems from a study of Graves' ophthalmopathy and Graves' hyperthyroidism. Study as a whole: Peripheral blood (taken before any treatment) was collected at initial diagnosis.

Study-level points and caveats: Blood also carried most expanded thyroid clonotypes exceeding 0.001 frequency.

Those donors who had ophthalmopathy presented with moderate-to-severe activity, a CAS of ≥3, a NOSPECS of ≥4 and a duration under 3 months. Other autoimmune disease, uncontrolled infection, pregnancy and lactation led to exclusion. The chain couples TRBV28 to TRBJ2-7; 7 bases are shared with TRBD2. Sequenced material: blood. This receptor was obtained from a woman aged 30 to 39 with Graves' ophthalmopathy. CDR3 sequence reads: CARLAGLSYEQYF. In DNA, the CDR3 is TGTGCCAGATTAGCGGGCCTCTCCTACGAGCAGTACTTC.